A selection of T cell receptor beta chains follows, all from one sample in a study of early T cells in non-severe SARS-CoV-2 infection. In TCRdb, the 5' RACE reads were re-called with MiXCR into one record per CDR3 protein. Of about 63,000 distinct CDR3 sequences listed, around 13% were seen once; the top ten hold approximately 4.8%. What was sequenced was whole blood. These TCRs come from an adult who was a healthcare worker with PCR-confirmed SARS-CoV-2 infection or an uninfected control (not recorded which). Both conserved end residues are part of each CDR3. The D gene is left open where the match is weak. Size is stated for part of the rows, as once, few or many counts, or as a class when the clone is expanded.

TRBV3-1	many	TRBD2	TRBJ2-5	CASSRLLAGAAQYF	TGTGCCAGCAGCCGACTACTAGCGGGGGCGGCCCAGTACTTC
TRBV4-2	many	NA	TRBJ1-1	CASSQVQVMNTEAFF	TGTGCCAGCAGCCAAGTACAGGTCATGAACACTGAAGCTTTCTTT
TRBV6-2/TRBV6-3	many	NA	TRBJ1-5	CASIPSWGPGQPQHF	TGTGCCAGCATCCCATCGTGGGGGCCAGGGCAGCCCCAGCATTTT
TRBV7-2	once	NA	TRBJ1-2	CASSLSAGYGGYTF	TGTGCCAGCAGCTTAAGCGCAGGGTACGGAGGCTACACCTTC
TRBV7-9	many	NA	TRBJ1-1	CASSLTDQRAFF	TGTGCCAGCAGCTTAACGGACCAACGGGCTTTCTTT
TRBV10-3	NA	NA	TRBJ1-1	CAIRAREGYTEAFF	TGTGCCATCAGGGCTAGAGAGGGGTACACTGAAGCTTTCTTT
TRBV3-1	few	TRBD2	TRBJ2-5	CASSRRLAGGQETQYF	TGTGCCAGCAGCCGACGACTAGCGGGGGGCCAAGAGACCCAGTACTTC
TRBV20-1	NA	NA	TRBJ2-3	CSARASASDAYTDTQYF	TGCAGTGCTAGAGCGTCGGCTAGCGACGCCTACACAGATACGCAGTATTTT
TRBV15	NA	NA	TRBJ2-1	CATSPERNNEQFF	TGTGCCACCAGCCCTGAGCGAAACAATGAGCAGTTCTTC
TRBV5-4	many	NA	TRBJ1-6	CASSSAGPPGGSPLHF	TGTGCCAGCAGCTCAGCAGGGCCGCCCGGGGGTTCACCCCTCCACTTT
TRBV29-1	many	NA	TRBJ2-2	CSVNGANTGELFF	TGCAGCGTTAACGGGGCGAACACCGGGGAGCTGTTTTTT